These 13 T cell receptor beta chains were all obtained from the same sample, sequenced in a study of quantifying T cell responses using KT2 cells. Study-wide background: TCR alpha and beta constant-region primers primed reverse transcription of RNA.

A single-stranded UMI oligo with SP2 sequence was ligated to cDNA 3' ends. The first PCR ran 3 to 5 cycles with an equimolar RC1.1 and RC1.2 beta primer mix. TCRdb processed the UMI-ligation and nested PCR reads anew with MiXCR; each CDR3 protein has one entry. Among roughly 50,000 distinct CDR3 sequences listed, about 12% were seen once. Sequenced: PBMCs spiked with cells of the T cell clone KT2. The source is a human donor.

This clonotype was counted many times. The CDR3, as DNA: TGTGCCAGCAGTTTCCAGACTGGAGCCTACGAGCAGTACTTC. It is translated as CASSFQTGAYEQYF. V is TRBV12-3 or TRBV12-4 and J is TRBJ2-7; unclear D gene. Trimming left V 3 bases short and J 2 bases short, with 11 bases between. The CDR3 runs to 14 residues.

In DNA form, the CDR3 reads TGTGCCAGCAGCTTAAACCAGGCAGATACGCAGTATTTT. Protein: CASSLNQADTQYF. The chain links TRBV11-3 to TRBJ2-3; D not resolved. Trimming pared 2 bases from V and 4 bases from J, leaving 7 bases between. The CDR3 consists of 13 residues. Germline-derived CDR1 and CDR2 are SGHNT and YENEEA.

The chain joins TRBV6-1 to TRBJ2-7; the match to TRBD1 covers 9 bases. The CDR3 is 14 residues long. CDR1 and CDR2 from the germline V gene are MNHNS and SASEGT. The V gene end was trimmed by 0 bases and the J gene end by 4 bases; junction bases not matched to a gene: 1. The CDR3 nucleotides are TGTGCCAGCAGTGAAGCCGGGACAGGGTACGAGCAGTACTTC. Amino acid sequence: CASSEAGTGYEQYF.

The genes are TRBV12-3 or TRBV12-4 and TRBJ2-6; the D gene is possibly TRBD2 (5 bases). The CDR3 extends over 19 amino acids. Trimming removed 5 bases from V and 1 base from J, with 21 bases in between. The CDR3 nucleotides read TGTGCCAGCAGTGGGCGGCGGATGAGGGAACCGTCTGGGGCCAACGTCCTGACTTTC. Translating gives CASSGRRMREPSGANVLTF.

This clonotype was counted many times. The DNA for the CDR3 is TGCAGTGCTGCGGGACTAGCTTACAATGAGCAGTTCTTC. Translated: CSAAGLAYNEQFF. This chain links TRBV20-1 with TRBJ2-1; 9 nucleotides align to TRBD2. The CDR3 length is 13 residues. With V trimmed by 5 bases and J by 4 bases, 3 bases remained unmatched. Germline V lookup: CDR1 DFQATT, CDR2 SNEGSKA (reference sequence).

CDR3 bases: TGTGCCAGCAGCCAAGATACAGGGGATAGCAATCAGCCCCAGCATTTT. Translated: CASSQDTGDSNQPQHF. This sequence joins TRBV3-1 and TRBJ1-5; 7 bases align to TRBD1. The CDR3 consists of 16 residues. Germline V lookup: CDR1 LGHDT, CDR2 YNNKEL (reference sequence). Germline trimming cut 0 bases from V and 0 bases from J; bases unmatched to any gene: 2.

This clonotype turned up a few times. The chain has TRBV6-5 and TRBJ2-5, with D maybe TRBD1 (6 bases). Deletions cut 6 bases from V and 5 bases from J, with 7 bases between. The CDR3 extends over 11 amino acids. The germline V gene has CDR1 MNHEY and CDR2 SVGAGI. The CDR3 sequence is CASRRGETQYF. The CDR3 DNA is TGTGCCAGCAGAAGGGGGGAGACCCAGTACTTC.

This clonotype was seen more than once but under ten times. The J gene is TRBJ1-4, the V gene TRBV6-5; tentatively, D is TRBD1 (5 bases). This CDR3 is 17 amino acids long. V shed 5 bases and J shed 2 bases, with 18 bases lying between them. Germline V lookup: CDR1 MNHEY, CDR2 SVGAGI. The CDR3 protein is CASSGTGQRSTNEKLFF. The CDR3 nucleotides read TGTGCCAGCAGTGGGACGGGCCAGAGGTCTACTAATGAAAAACTGTTTTTT.

The rearrangement links TRBV11-2 to TRBJ1-2; 9 bases agree with TRBD1. J gave up 8 bases and V 10 bases, and 8 bases lay outside the gene matches. Germline CDR1 and CDR2: SGHAT and FQNNGV. This CDR3 has 12 amino acids. CDR3: CATYRTGDGYTF. CDR3 nucleotide sequence: TGTGCCACTTACCGGACAGGGGACGGCTACACCTTC. Based on the CDR3 plus reference TRBV11-2 and TRBJ1-2, the full variable domain is EAGVAQSPRYKIIEKRQSVAFWCNPISGHATLYWYQQILGQGPKLLIQFQNNGVVDDSQLPKDRFSAERLKGVDSTLKIQPAKLEDSAVYLCATYRTGDGYTFGSGTRLTVV.

A few counts support this clonotype. The chain links TRBV6-5 to TRBJ2-7; TRBD1 is a possible D gene (6 bases). V lost 6 bases and J 0 bases, leaving 18 bases between the germline ends. The CDR3 is 16 residues long. Per germline, CDR1 MNHEY and CDR2 SVGAGI. The CDR3 loop reads CASRRRPSGDSYEQYF. CDR3 DNA: TGTGCCAGCAGACGGCGACCATCAGGGGACTCCTACGAGCAGTACTTC.

CDR3 protein: CATSDGGAGLQETQYF. CDR3 sequence (DNA): TGTGCCACCAGTGACGGCGGGGCCGGCTTACAAGAGACCCAGTACTTC. This chain connects TRBV24-1 to TRBJ2-5; tentatively, D is TRBD2 (6 bases). V was cut by 4 bases and J by 2 bases, with 16 bases left in between. The germline V gene encodes CDR1 KGHDR and CDR2 SFDVKD. This CDR3 contains 16 residues.

V is TRBV11-3 and J is TRBJ2-3; no reliable D call. CDR1 SGHNT and CDR2 YENEEA come from the germline V gene. Trimming took 5 bases from V and 5 from J, leaving 11 bases between them. The CDR3 length is 13 residues. CDR3 in amino acids: CASSPQTQDTQYF. The CDR3 DNA sequence: TGTGCCAGCAGCCCTCAAACACAAGATACGCAGTATTTT.

This clonotype was observed a handful of times. This chain joins TRBV6-6 and TRBJ2-5, with 11 bases matching TRBD1. CDR3 length: 17 residues. Germline CDR1 reads MNHNY; CDR2 reads SVGAGI (reference sequence). V shed 8 bases and J 5 bases; nucleotides not matched to a gene: 16. DNA of the CDR3: TGTGCCAGCGGGTTATCTAACCCCGGGACAGGGGGGGAGACCCAGTACTTC. Translating gives CASGLSNPGTGGETQYF.